This TCR beta chain comes out of a study of cytomegalovirus exposure and HLA in healthy donors. Looking at the study overall: The approximately 110 validation repertoires used a platform that matched the one used for the roughly 700 first-cohort repertoires, as a later analysis reported.

Only in-frame clones appear in the TCRdb table, and some are missing; sequencing was by immunoSEQ multiplex PCR. The sample comprises around 130,000 clones, about 88% of which are singletons, and 1.4% to 1.5% rests with the top ten. The CDR3 spans 16 residues. Germline V gene data show CDR1 as SGHTA and CDR2 as FQGTGA. The junction had 8 bases not matched to a gene; V was cut back by 0 bases and J by 10 bases. This TCR was recovered from a man aged 25-45 years in good health and CMV-seronegative. The rearrangement joins TRBV7-3 to TRBJ2-1; 11 positions agree with TRBD2. Specimen: PBMCs. CDR3: CASSLTGTSGRGEQFF. Here the CDR3 DNA reads TGTGCCAGCAGCTTAACCGGCACTAGCGGGAGAGGCGAGCAGTTCTTC.